The TCR beta chain under discussion was sequenced for a study of pediatric ulcerative colitis. About the research overall: Ulcerative colitis patients had pancolitis or left-sided colitis, with confirming histology. Overall study results and limits: Blood-rectal clonal overlap within each person was significantly higher in ulcerative colitis patients than controls.

The CDR3 runs to 16 residues. V lost 0 bases and J lost 8, with 17 bases in between. Germline lookup yields CDR1 LNHNV and CDR2 YYDKDF (reference sequence). This was a survey-level run. Up to 500,000 reads were sequenced per sample. Profiled with immunoSEQ multiplex PCR; TCRdb holds only in-frame clones, not every one. The sample has 45,000 to 55,000 clones, 78% seen once. During colonoscopy, one to two rectal pinch biopsies were collected. As concerns this clone: Its matching antigen is unknown.

This TCR derives from a girl between 5 and 17 years old with moderate ulcerative colitis. Sequenced sample: gut tissue. The J gene is TRBJ1-5, the V gene TRBV15, with a weak D call TRBD1 (6 bases). CDR3 bases: TGTGCCACCAGCAGAGATTCTCAGCAGGGGAGAGAGCCCCAGCATTTT. Translation: CATSRDSQQGREPQHF.